This T cell receptor (beta chain) emerged from a study of control samples from healthy donors and cancer patients. Clones were read by immunoSEQ multiplex PCR, and TCRdb kept only the in-frame ones, dropping some. In the table there are 260,000 or so clones, approximately 80% of which are singletons. This TCR was recovered from a woman in her fifties or sixties with lung cancer. The sequencing input was PBMCs.

DNA for the CDR3: TGTGCCAGCAGTGGACAGGGTTTGGATGGCTACACCTTC. Its translation: CASSGQGLDGYTF. This chain connects TRBV2 to TRBJ1-2; 7 positions match TRBD1. Trimming cost V 4 bases and J 6 bases; bases outside gene matches: 5. CDR3 size: 13 residues. Germline V lookup: CDR1 SNHLY, CDR2 FYNNEI.